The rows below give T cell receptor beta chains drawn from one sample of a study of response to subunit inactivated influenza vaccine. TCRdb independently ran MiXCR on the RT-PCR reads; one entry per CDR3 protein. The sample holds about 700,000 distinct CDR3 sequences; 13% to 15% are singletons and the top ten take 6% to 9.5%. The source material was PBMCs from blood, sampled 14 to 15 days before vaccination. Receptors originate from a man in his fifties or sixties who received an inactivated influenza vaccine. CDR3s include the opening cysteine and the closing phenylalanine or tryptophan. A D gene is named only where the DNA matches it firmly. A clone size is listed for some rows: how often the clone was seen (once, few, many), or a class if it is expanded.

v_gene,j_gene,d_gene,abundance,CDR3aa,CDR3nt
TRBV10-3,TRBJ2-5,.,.,CAISPGSGGETQYF,TGTGCCATCTCGCCGGGATCTGGGGGGGAGACCCAGTACTTC
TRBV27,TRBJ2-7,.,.,CARTERAYEQYF,TGTGCCAGAACCGAGAGGGCCTACGAGCAGTACTTC
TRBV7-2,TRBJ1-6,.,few,CASSLGAQRGDNSPLHF,TGTGCCAGCAGCTTAGGAGCTCAAAGGGGTGATAATTCACCCCTCCACTTT
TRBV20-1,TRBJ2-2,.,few,CSARQEAGGGELFF,TGCAGTGCCAGACAGGAAGCCGGTGGCGGGGAGCTGTTTTTT
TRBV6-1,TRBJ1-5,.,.,CASSTGTASQPQHF,TGTGCCAGCAGCACCGGGACCGCGAGTCAGCCCCAGCATTTT
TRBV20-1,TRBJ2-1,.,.,CSVGAGLAGNEQFF,TGCAGTGTAGGTGCGGGGCTCGCGGGCAATGAGCAGTTCTTC
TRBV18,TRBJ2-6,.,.,CASSPPRVGANVLTF,TGTGCCAGCTCACCACCCCGGGTTGGGGCCAACGTCCTGACTTTC
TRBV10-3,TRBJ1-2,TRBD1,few,CAISELKGAGYGYTF,TGTGCCATCAGTGAGTTGAAGGGGGCTGGCTATGGCTACACCTTC
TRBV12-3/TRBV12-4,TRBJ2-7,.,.,CASSLVGQREQYF,TGTGCCAGCAGTTTAGTCGGGCAGCGAGAGCAGTACTTC
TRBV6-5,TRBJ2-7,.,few,CASSYSGTYGRSTYEQYF,TGTGCCAGCAGTTACTCAGGCACTTACGGACGGTCAACCTACGAGCAGTACTTC
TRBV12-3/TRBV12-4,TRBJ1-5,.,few,CASSPHDINQPQHF,TGTGCCAGCAGTCCACATGACATTAATCAGCCCCAGCATTTT
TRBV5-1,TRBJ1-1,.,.,CASSTKGTEAFF,TGCGCCAGCAGCACCAAGGGTACTGAAGCTTTCTTT
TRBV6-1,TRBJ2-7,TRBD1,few,CARTTRGQGRFAIEQYF,TGTGCCAGGACAACCAGGGGGCAGGGGAGGTTCGCCATTGAGCAGTACTTC
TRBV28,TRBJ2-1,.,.,CASRSFSYNEQFF,TGTGCCAGCAGGAGTTTCTCCTACAATGAGCAGTTCTTC
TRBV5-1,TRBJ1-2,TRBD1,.,CASSPKTGLSGYTF,TGCGCCAGCAGCCCGAAGACAGGGTTGAGTGGCTACACCTTC
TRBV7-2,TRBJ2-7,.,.,CASRVLREQYF,TGTGCCAGCAGGGTTCTCCGGGAGCAGTACTTC
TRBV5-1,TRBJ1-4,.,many,CASSGSGTANEKLFF,TGCGCCAGCAGCGGATCCGGGACGGCTAATGAAAAACTGTTTTTT
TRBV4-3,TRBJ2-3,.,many,CASSQEASVIRTDTQYF,TGCGCCAGCAGCCAAGAGGCGAGCGTTATCCGCACAGATACGCAGTATTTT
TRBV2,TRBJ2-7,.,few,CASSAPASYEQYF,TGTGCCAGCAGTGCCCCCGCCTCCTACGAGCAGTACTTC
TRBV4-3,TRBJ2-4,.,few,CASSQETWAALAKNIQYF,TGCGCCAGCAGCCAAGAAACTTGGGCAGCACTAGCCAAAAACATTCAGTACTTC